This T cell receptor beta chain was documented in a study of T cell responses to AZD1222 COVID-19 vaccine. Study information: Second-dose timings of about 4 or about 12 weeks were pooled.

V was cut by 8 bases and J by 1 base, with 15 bases left in between. Germline CDR1 and CDR2: GTSNPN and SVGIG (reference sequence). The CDR3 runs 15 residues. This table comes from immunoSEQ multiplex PCR, and its TCRdb copy is limited to in-frame clones, with some not included. Of approximately 180,000 clones in the sample, 75% to 90% are singletons; the top ten hold 5% to 7%. Here the sequenced sample was peripheral blood, taken on day 0 of AZD1222 vaccination. The rearrangement joins TRBV30 to TRBJ2-6; perhaps TRBD1 as D (6 bases). This TCR was recovered from an adult in good health. The DNA of the CDR3 is TGTGCCGCACCGGGACACCCATCTGGGGCCAACGTCCTGACTTTC. It is translated as CAAPGHPSGANVLTF. The variable domain in full, with the rest retrieved from reference TRBV30 and TRBJ2-6, is SQTIHQWPATLVQPVGSPLSLECTVEGTSNPNLYWYRQAAGRGLQLLFYSVGIGQISSEVPQNLSASRPQDRQFILSSKKLLLSDSGFYLCAAPGHPSGANVLTFGAGSRLTVL.